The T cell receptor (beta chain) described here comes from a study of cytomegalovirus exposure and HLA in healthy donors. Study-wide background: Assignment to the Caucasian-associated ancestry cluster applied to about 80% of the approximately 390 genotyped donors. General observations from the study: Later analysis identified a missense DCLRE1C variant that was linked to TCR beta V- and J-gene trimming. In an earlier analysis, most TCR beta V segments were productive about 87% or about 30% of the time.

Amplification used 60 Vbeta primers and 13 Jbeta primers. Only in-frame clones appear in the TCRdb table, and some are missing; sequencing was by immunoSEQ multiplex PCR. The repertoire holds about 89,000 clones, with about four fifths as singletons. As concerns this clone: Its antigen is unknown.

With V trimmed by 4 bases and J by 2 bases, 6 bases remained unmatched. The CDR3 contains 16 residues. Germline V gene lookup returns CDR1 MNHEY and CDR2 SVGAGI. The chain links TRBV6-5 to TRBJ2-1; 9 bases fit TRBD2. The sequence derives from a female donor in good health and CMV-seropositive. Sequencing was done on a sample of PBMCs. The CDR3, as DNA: TGTGCCAGCAGTTCTTCCAGCGGGGGGACCTACAATGAGCAGTTCTTC. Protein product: CASSSSSGGTYNEQFF.